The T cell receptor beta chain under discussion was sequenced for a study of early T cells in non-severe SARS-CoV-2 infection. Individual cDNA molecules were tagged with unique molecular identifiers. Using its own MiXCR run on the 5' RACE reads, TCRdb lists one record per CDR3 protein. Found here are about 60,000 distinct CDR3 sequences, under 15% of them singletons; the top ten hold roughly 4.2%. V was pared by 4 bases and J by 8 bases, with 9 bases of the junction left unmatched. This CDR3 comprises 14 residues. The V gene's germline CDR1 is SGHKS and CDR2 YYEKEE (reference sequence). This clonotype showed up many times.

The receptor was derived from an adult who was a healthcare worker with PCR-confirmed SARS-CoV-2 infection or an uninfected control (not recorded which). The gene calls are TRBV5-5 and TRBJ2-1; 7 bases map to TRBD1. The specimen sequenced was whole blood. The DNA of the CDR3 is TGTGCCAGCAGCCCCCGGACAGGCGGGCATGAGCAGTTCTTC. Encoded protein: CASSPRTGGHEQFF.